One TCR beta chain is described in this entry. Antigen: not known. The data derive from a study of neoadjuvant anti-PD-1 for oral cavity cancer. The protocol was immunoSEQ multiplex PCR, while the TCRdb copy is restricted to in-frame clones and leaves out a portion. The data hold around 15,000 clones, with roughly 66% observed a single time. Study conclusions and caveats: Only three patients per response group were TCR-analyzed; validation needed.

The sequence was collected from a person aged 35-80 years with oral cavity squamous cell carcinoma. The source was PBMCs, collected before nivolumab (anti-PD-1) treatment.

The CDR3 DNA follows: TGTGCCAGTTCACTGGACAGGGGGAACACTGAAGCTTTCTTT. Translated, it gives CASSLDRGNTEAFF. This chain uses TRBV19 with TRBJ1-1, with TRBD1 identical over 9 bases. Germline V CDR1 and CDR2: LNHDA, SQIVND (reference sequence). The junction had 5 bases not matched to a gene; V was cut back by 8 bases and J by 1 base. CDR3 length: 14 amino acids.